The clone carrying this T cell receptor beta chain showed up many times. The sample belongs to a study of T cells in Graves' hyperthyroidism and ophthalmopathy. TCR beta CDR3 sequences were amplified from RNA transcripts. Researchers ran a first-round RT-PCR on the TCR CDR3 using the HTBI primer set. From the multiplex PCR reads, TCRdb called clonotypes with MiXCR, one entry per CDR3 protein. The profile covers roughly 240,000 distinct CDR3 sequences, with approximately 16% appearing a single time and approximately 30% taken by the ten largest. From germline, CDR1 is DFQATT and CDR2 SNEGSKA (reference sequence). V dropped 7 bases and J dropped 3; count of bases not matched to a gene: 8. The CDR3 runs to 13 residues. Uncontrolled infection, other autoimmune disease, pregnancy and lactation each barred patients from inclusion.

The gene calls are TRBV20-1 and TRBJ1-2, with 7 bases matching TRBD1. This TCR was sampled from a woman younger than 30 with Graves' ophthalmopathy. The sample was blood. The CDR3 bases are TGCAGTGTTACGGGACAGACGCACTATGGCTACACCTTC. This translates into CSVTGQTHYGYTF.